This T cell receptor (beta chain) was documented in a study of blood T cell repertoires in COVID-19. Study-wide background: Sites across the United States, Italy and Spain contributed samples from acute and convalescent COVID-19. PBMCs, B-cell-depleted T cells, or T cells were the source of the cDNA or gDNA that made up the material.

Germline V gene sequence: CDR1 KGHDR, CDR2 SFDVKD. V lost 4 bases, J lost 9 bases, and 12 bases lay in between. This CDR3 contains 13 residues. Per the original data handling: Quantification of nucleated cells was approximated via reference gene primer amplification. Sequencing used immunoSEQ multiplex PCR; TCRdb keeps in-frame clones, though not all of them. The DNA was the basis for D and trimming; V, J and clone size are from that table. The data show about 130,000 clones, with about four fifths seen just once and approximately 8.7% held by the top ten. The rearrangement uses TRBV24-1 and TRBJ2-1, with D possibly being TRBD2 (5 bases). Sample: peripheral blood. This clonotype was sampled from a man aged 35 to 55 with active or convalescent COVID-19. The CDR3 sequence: CATSDVLGSEQFF. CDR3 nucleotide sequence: TGTGCCACCAGTGACGTACTAGGCTCTGAGCAGTTCTTC.